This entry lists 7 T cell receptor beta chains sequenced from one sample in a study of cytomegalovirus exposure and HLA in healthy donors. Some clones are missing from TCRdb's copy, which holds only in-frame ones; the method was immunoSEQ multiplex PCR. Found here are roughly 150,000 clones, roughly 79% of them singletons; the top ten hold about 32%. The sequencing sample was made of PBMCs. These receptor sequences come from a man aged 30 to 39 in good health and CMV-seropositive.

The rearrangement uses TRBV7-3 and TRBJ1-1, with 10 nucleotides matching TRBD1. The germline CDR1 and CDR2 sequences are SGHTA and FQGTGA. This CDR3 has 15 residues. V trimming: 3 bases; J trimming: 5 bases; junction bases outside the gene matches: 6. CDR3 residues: CASSLTGGAGTEAFF. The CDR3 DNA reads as TGTGCCAGCAGCTTGACAGGGGGCGCGGGAACTGAAGCTTTCTTT.

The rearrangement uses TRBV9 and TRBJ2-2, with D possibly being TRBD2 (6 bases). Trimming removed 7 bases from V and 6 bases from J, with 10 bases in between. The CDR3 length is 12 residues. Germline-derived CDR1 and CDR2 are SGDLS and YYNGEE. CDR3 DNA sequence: TGTGCCAGCTCGGAGGGGCCCGGGGAGCTGTTTTTT. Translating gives CASSEGPGELFF.

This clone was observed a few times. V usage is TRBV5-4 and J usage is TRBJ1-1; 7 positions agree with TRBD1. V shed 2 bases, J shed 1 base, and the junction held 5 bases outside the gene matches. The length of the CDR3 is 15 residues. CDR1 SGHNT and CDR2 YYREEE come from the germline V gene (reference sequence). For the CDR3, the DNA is TGTGCCAGCAGCTTAAACCGACAGGGGAACACTGAAGCTTTCTTT. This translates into CASSLNRQGNTEAFF.

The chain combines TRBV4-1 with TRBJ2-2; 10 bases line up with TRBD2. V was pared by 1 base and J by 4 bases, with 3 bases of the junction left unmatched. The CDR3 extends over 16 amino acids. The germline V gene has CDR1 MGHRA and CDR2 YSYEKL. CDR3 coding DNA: TGCGCCAGCAGCCAAGCAAGCGGGGGGGCCACCGGGGAGCTGTTTTTT. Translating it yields CASSQASGGATGELFF.

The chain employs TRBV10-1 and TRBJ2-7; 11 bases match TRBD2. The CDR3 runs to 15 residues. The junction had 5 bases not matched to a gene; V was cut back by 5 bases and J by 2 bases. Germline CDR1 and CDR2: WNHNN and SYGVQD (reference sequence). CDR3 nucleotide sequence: TGCGCCAGCAGTACAACTAGCGGGAGCCCCTACGAGCAGTACTTC. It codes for CASSTTSGSPYEQYF.

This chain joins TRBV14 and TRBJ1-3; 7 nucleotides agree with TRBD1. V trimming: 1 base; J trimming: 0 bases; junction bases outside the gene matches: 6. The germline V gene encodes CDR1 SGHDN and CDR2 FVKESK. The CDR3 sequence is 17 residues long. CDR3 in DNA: TGTGCCAGCAGCCAAGTGCGACAGGGTTTCTCTGGAAACACCATATATTTT. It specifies CASSQVRQGFSGNTIYF. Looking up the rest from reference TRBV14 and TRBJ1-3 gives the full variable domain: EAGVTQFPSHSVIEKGQTVTLRCDPISGHDNLYWYRRVMGKEIKFLLHFVKESKQDESGMPNNRFLAERTGGTYSTLKVQPAELEDSGVYFCASSQVRQGFSGNTIYFGEGSWLTVV.

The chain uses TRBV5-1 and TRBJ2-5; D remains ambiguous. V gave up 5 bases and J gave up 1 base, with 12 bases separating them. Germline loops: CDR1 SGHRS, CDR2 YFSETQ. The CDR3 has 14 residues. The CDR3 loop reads CASSLSLTQETQYF. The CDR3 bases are TGCGCCAGCAGTCTCTCACTAACCCAAGAGACCCAGTACTTC.